Detailed here is one T cell receptor beta chain. Its matching antigen is unknown. The data were taken from a study of T cells expressing NK-cell markers. Study information: Underlying the TCR beta repertoires were sorted CD3+CD56+NKG2C+, CD3+CD56+NKG2C- and CD3+CD56-NKG2C+ T cells.

TCRdb reanalyzed the 5' RACE reads and collapses them to one entry per CDR3 protein, without DNA. The listing records tens of thousands of distinct CDR3 sequences. General study results and limits: HCMV specificity of the expanded NKG2C+ T cell clones stayed unclear. Dominant NKG2C+ clonotypes accounted for roughly 1.0-8% of CD8+ T cells in about six donors.

The CDR3 spans 13 residues. Germline CDR1 reads MNHEY; CDR2 reads SMNVEV (reference sequence). The receptor's source is a woman between 18 and 75 years old in good health. V gene TRBV27 combines with J gene TRBJ2-1; checking the TCRdb D call of TRBD2 is not possible without DNA. The material sequenced was blood T cells: a sorted CD56 or NKG2C T cell subset, CD4+ or CD8+ T cells, or bulk PBMC T cells (not recorded which). The CDR3 sequence is CASRAGGPYEQFF.